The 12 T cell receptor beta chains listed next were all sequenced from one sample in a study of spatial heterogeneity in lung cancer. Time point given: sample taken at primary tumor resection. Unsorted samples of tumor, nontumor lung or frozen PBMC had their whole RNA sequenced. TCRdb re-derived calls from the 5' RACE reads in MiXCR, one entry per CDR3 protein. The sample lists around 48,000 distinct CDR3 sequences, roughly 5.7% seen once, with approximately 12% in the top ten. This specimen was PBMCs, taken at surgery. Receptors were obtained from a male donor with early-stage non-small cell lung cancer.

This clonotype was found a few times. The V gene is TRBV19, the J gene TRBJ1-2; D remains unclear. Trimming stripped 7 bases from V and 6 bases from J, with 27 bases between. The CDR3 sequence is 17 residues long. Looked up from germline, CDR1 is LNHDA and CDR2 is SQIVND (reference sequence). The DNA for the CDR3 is TGTGCCAGTAAGGTGTTCCCCAAAGACCGGTCTGAGAATGGCTACACCTTC. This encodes CASKVFPKDRSENGYTF. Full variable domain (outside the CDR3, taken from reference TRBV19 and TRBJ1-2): DGGITQSPKYLFRKEGQNVTLSCEQNLNHDAMYWYRQDPGQGLRLIYYSQIVNDFQKGDIAEGYSVSREKKESFPLTVTSAQKNPTAFYLCASKVFPKDRSENGYTFGSGTRLTVV.

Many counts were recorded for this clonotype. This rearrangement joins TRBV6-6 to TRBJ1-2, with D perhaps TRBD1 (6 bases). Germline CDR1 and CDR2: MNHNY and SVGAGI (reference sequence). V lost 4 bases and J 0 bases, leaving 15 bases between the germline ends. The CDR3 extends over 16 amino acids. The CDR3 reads CASSLRDTSSNYGYTF. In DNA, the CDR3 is TGTGCCAGCAGTTTACGGGACACTTCTTCTAACTATGGCTACACCTTC.

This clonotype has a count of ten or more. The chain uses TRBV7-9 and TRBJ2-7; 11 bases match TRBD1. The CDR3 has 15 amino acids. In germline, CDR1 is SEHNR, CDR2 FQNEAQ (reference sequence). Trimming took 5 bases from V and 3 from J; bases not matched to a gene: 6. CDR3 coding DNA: TGTGCCAGCAGCCGCCGGACAGGGGGCAGCTACGAGCAGTACTTC. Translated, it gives CASSRRTGGSYEQYF.

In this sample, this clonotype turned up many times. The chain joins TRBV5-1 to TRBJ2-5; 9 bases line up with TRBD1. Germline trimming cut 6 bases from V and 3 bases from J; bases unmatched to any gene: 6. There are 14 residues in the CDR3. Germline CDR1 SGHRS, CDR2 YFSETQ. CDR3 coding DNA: TGCGCCAGCACCACGGGGACAGGGAAAGAGACCCAGTACTTC. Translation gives CASTTGTGKETQYF.

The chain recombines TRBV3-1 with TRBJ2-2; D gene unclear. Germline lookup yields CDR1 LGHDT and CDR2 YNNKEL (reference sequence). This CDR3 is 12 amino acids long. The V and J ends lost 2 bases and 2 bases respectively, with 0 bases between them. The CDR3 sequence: CASSQNTGELFF. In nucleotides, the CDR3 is TGTGCCAGCAGCCAAAACACCGGGGAGCTGTTTTTT.

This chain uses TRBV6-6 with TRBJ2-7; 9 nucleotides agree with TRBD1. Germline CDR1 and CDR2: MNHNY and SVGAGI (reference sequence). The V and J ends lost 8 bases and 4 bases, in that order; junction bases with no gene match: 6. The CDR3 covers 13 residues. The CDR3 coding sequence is TGTGCCAGCTGTTCGACAGGGGGTTACGAGCAGTACTTC. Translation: CASCSTGGYEQYF.

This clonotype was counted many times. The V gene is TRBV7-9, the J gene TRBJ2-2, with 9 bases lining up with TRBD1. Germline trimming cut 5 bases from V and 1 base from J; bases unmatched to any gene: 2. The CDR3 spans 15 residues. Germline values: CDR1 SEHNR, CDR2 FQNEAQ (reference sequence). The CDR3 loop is CASSRGQGNTGELFF. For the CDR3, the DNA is TGTGCCAGCAGCCGGGGACAGGGGAACACCGGGGAGCTGTTTTTT.

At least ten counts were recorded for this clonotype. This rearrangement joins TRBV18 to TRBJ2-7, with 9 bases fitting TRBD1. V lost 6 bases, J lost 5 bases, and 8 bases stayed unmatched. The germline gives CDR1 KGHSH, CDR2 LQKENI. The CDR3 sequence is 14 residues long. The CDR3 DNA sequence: TGTGCCAGCTCGTCCGGGACAGGGCCCCACGAGCAGTACTTC. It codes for CASSSGTGPHEQYF.

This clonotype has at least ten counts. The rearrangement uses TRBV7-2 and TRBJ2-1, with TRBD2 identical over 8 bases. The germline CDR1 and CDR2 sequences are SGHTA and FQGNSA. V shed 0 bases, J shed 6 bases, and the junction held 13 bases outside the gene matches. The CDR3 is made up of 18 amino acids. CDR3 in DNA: TGTGCCAGCAGCTTAGCGCCGACTAGCGTCCGGCCTCGCAATGAGCAGTTCTTC. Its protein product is CASSLAPTSVRPRNEQFF.

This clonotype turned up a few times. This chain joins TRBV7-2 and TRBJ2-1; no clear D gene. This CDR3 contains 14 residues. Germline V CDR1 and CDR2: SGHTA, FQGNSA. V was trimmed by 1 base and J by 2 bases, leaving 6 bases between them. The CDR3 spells CASSLVPPYNEQFF. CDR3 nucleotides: TGTGCCAGCAGCTTAGTACCCCCCTACAATGAGCAGTTCTTC.

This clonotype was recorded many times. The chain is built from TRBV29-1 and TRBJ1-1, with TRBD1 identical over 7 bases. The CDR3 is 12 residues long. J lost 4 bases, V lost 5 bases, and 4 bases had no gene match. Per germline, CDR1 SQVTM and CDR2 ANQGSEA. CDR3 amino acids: CSVQGGSTEAFF. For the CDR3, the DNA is TGCAGCGTTCAAGGGGGCAGCACTGAAGCTTTCTTT.

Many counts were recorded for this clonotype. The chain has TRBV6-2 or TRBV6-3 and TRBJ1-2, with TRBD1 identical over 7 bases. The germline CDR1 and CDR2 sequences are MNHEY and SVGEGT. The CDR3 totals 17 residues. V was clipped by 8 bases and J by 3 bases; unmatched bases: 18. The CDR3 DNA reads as TGTGCCAGCGCCATGAGGAGAAACGGACAGGCGTACTATGGCTACACCTTC. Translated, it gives CASAMRRNGQAYYGYTF.